A single sample is the source of the 29 T cell receptor beta chains below, sequenced in a study of T cell responses to AZD1222 COVID-19 vaccine. Sequencing used immunoSEQ multiplex PCR; TCRdb keeps in-frame clones, though not all of them. The sample records roughly 120,000 clones, roughly nine tenths being singletons. The sample here was peripheral blood, taken on day 0 of AZD1222 vaccination. Receptors originate from an adult in good health.

The V and J genes are TRBV5-1 and TRBJ1-3, with a weak D call TRBD1 (5 bases). Per the germline V gene, CDR1 is SGHRS and CDR2 is YFSETQ. The CDR3 runs to 13 residues. V lost 2 bases and J lost 3, with 6 bases in between. The CDR3 sequence: CASSLGVGNTIYF. The CDR3 DNA is TGCGCCAGCAGCTTAGGGGTTGGAAACACCATATATTTT.

The genes are TRBV6-5 and TRBJ1-2, with no clear D. V was clipped by 0 bases and J by 4 bases, with 9 bases between them. Germline CDR1 reads MNHEY; CDR2 reads SVGAGI. The CDR3 length is 14 residues. CDR3 coding DNA: TGTGCCAGCAGTTACTCGTCGCAGCCCTATGGCTACACCTTC. Translating gives CASSYSSQPYGYTF.

V gene TRBV5-1 combines with J gene TRBJ1-1, with a weak D call TRBD1 (6 bases). V was shortened by 3 bases and J by 3 bases, with 15 bases between the two germline ends. In germline, CDR1 is SGHRS, CDR2 YFSETQ. CDR3 length: 15 residues. CDR3 DNA sequence: TGCGCCAGCAGCTCCTTGCAGGGGTCGGACACTGAAGCTTTCTTT. It is translated as CASSSLQGSDTEAFF.

This clone was seen once. The chain couples TRBV6-5 to TRBJ2-2; D is unclear. The CDR3 has 13 residues. The germline V gene has CDR1 MNHEY and CDR2 SVGAGI. V shed 6 bases and J shed 6 bases, with 11 bases lying between them. The CDR3 spells CASRPHRPGELFF. The CDR3 coding sequence is TGTGCCAGCAGACCCCACCGGCCCGGGGAGCTGTTTTTT.

This chain links TRBV4-1 with TRBJ1-5; weak D call: TRBD1 (6 bases). This CDR3 region has 18 residues. V dropped 0 bases and J dropped 0 bases, with 15 bases sitting between them. Germline CDR1 MGHRA, CDR2 YSYEKL. CDR3 in DNA: TGCGCCAGCAGCCAAGATTGGACAGAGCCACATAGCAATCAGCCCCAGCATTTT. Translating it yields CASSQDWTEPHSNQPQHF.

This clone occurred a few times. The chain employs TRBV19 and TRBJ1-1; D perhaps matches TRBD1 (6 bases). The germline gives CDR1 LNHDA, CDR2 SQIVND (reference sequence). The CDR3 runs 15 residues. V gave up 5 bases and J gave up 4 bases, with 17 bases separating them. CDR3 nucleotide sequence: TGTGCCAGTAGTGTGGGGGGCCGTTTGAGCACTGAAGCTTTCTTT. This encodes CASSVGGRLSTEAFF.

The chain carries TRBV27 and TRBJ2-1; tentatively, D is TRBD2 (6 bases). Germline-derived CDR1 and CDR2 are MNHEY and SMNVEV (reference sequence). Between the trimmed V and J ends, which lost 0 bases and 4 bases, there was a span of 13 bases. CDR3 length equals 16 residues. CDR3 in amino acids: CASSLSPGTWYNEQFF. The CDR3 region has the DNA TGTGCCAGCAGTTTATCGCCCGGGACTTGGTACAATGAGCAGTTCTTC.

This clone came up once. The chain links TRBV20-1 to TRBJ2-2; TRBD2 aligns across 10 bases. Germline CDR1 reads DFQATT; CDR2 reads SNEGSKA (reference sequence). Trimming took 3 bases from V and 4 from J; bases not matched to a gene: 8. There are 16 residues in the CDR3. CDR3: CSASEAGGLGTGELFF. CDR3 DNA sequence: TGCAGTGCTAGTGAAGCGGGAGGGCTGGGCACCGGGGAGCTGTTTTTT.

This chain uses TRBV9 with TRBJ2-5; TRBD1 agrees at 9 bases. The CDR3 loop spans 14 amino acids. The junction had 3 bases not matched to a gene; V was cut back by 2 bases and J by 4 bases. The germline V gene encodes CDR1 SGDLS and CDR2 YYNGEE. In DNA, the CDR3 is TGTGCCAGCAGCGTGACAGGGGGGGCAGAGACCCAGTACTTC. It is translated as CASSVTGGAETQYF.

The chain has TRBV3-1 (or the pseudogene TRBV3-2) and TRBJ1-2, with D perhaps matching TRBD1 (5 bases). The CDR3 contains 14 residues. The germline CDR1 and CDR2 sequences are LGHDT and YNNKEL (reference sequence). Trimming took off 6 bases at V and 8 bases at J, with 19 bases between the two ends. The CDR3 protein is CASSRTGGLIGYTF. CDR3 DNA sequence: TGTGCCAGCAGTCGAACCGGGGGACTGATCGGCTACACCTTC.

The genes are TRBV30 and TRBJ1-1; D gene ambiguous. Trimming shortened V by 3 bases and J by 0 bases, and 17 bases separated the two germline ends. The CDR3 totals 16 residues. Germline values: CDR1 GTSNPN, CDR2 SVGIG (reference sequence). The CDR3 DNA reads as TGTGCCTGGAGAACAGCCCAAACCTCCATGAACACTGAAGCTTTCTTT. This encodes CAWRTAQTSMNTEAFF.

CDR3 coding DNA: TGCGCCAGCAGCCAAGAGGCGGGGCCGCGTCGGGCTTTCTTT. This codes for CASSQEAGPRRAFF. This chain links TRBV4-3 with TRBJ1-1; the D gene is possibly TRBD1 (5 bases). This CDR3 is built from 14 residues. Trimming removed 0 bases at V and 11 bases at J, with 16 bases between. CDR1 and CDR2 (germline): LGHNA, YSLEER.

The chain is built from TRBV24-1 and TRBJ1-2; D perhaps matches TRBD1 (6 bases). The V and J ends lost 3 bases and 8 bases respectively, with 18 bases between them. The CDR3 sequence is 15 residues long. CDR1 is KGHDR, CDR2 SFDVKD, per germline. CDR3 amino acids: CATSDGGSKQGGYTF. The CDR3 DNA follows: TGTGCCACCAGTGATGGGGGGTCAAAACAGGGAGGCTACACCTTC.

The chain is built from TRBV3-1 (or the pseudogene TRBV3-2) and TRBJ1-1, with 8 bases fitting TRBD1. The CDR3 has 14 amino acids. Germline CDR1 is LGHDT and CDR2 is YNNKEL (reference sequence). Trimming cost V 7 bases and J 1 base; bases outside gene matches: 5. This CDR3 is CASTLDRGNTEAFF. In DNA form, the CDR3 reads TGTGCCAGCACCCTTGACAGGGGGAACACTGAAGCTTTCTTT.

J is TRBJ1-5 and V is TRBV19; D is unclear. The CDR3 sequence is 13 residues long. Germline CDR1 reads LNHDA; CDR2 reads SQIVND (reference sequence). Trimming cost V 7 bases and J 0 bases, with 7 bases left between them. CDR3 sequence: CASTQSSNQPQHF. CDR3 DNA sequence: TGTGCCAGTACCCAGTCTAGCAATCAGCCCCAGCATTTT.

This clone was seen once. The same CDR3 also results from other DNA sequences found in this sample. The CDR3 protein is CASSFSNQPQHF. CDR3 sequence (DNA): TGTGCCAGCAGTTTCAGTAATCAGCCCCAGCATTTT. The rearrangement uses TRBV12-3 or TRBV12-4 and TRBJ1-5; D gene uncertain. The length of the CDR3 is 12 residues. The V end lost 3 bases, the J end lost 4 bases, and 4 bases lay between the germline ends.

The rearrangement links TRBV6-6 to TRBJ1-2; 9 positions match TRBD1. Germline CDR1 is MNHNY and CDR2 is SVGAGI (reference sequence). The junction had 7 bases not matched to a gene; V was cut back by 4 bases and J by 7 bases. This CDR3 has 14 residues. CDR3 nucleotides: TGTGCCAGCAGTTTCACAGGGGGCGCAGGTGGCTACACCTTC. Translation gives CASSFTGGAGGYTF.

In its sample, this clone was seen once. This sequence joins TRBV10-1 and TRBJ2-3, with D perhaps being TRBD1 or TRBD2 (6 bases each). The length of the CDR3 is 16 residues. The germline gives CDR1 WNHNN, CDR2 SYGVQD (reference sequence). Trimming removed 1 base from V and 6 bases from J, with 17 bases in between. This CDR3 reads CASSELRGDKGDTQYF. As DNA, the CDR3 is TGCGCCAGCAGTGAGTTGAGGGGGGACAAGGGGGATACGCAGTATTTT.

The chain has TRBV2 and TRBJ1-1; the match to TRBD1 covers 11 bases. Trimming at V came to 6 bases and at J to 6 bases, leaving 3 bases not matched to a gene. CDR1 SNHLY and CDR2 FYNNEI come from the germline V gene. This CDR3 comprises 13 residues. The CDR3 DNA reads TGTGCCAGCAGCGGGACAGGGGGTCCTGAAGCTTTCTTT. Translating it yields CASSGTGGPEAFF.

The CDR3 protein is CASSLPQTGLYEQYF. CDR3 DNA: TGTGCCAGCAGCTTACCCCAGACAGGCCTCTACGAGCAGTACTTC. The chain is built from TRBV7-9 and TRBJ2-7, with D perhaps matching TRBD1 (6 bases). CDR3 length: 15 residues. The germline gives CDR1 SEHNR, CDR2 FQNEAQ (reference sequence). V shed 2 bases and J shed 3 bases, with 14 bases lying between them.

This clone was seen once. The V gene is TRBV13, the J gene TRBJ2-3, with 7 positions matching TRBD2. Trimming cost V 7 bases and J 3 bases; bases outside gene matches: 4. This CDR3 spans 13 amino acids. Germline loops: CDR1 PRHDT, CDR2 FYEKMQ (reference sequence). Here the CDR3 reads CASKNGGTDTQYF. Here the CDR3 DNA reads TGTGCCAGCAAAAACGGGGGGACAGATACGCAGTATTTT.

This sequence joins TRBV19 and TRBJ1-2; no clear D. Trimming shortened V by 5 bases and J by 4 bases, and 14 bases separated the two germline ends. This CDR3 region has 14 residues. Germline V CDR1 and CDR2: LNHDA, SQIVND (reference sequence). The CDR3 DNA is TGTGCCAGTAGTGAAATAGGGAGAAGCTATGGCTACACCTTC. This translates into CASSEIGRSYGYTF.

This clone was seen once. The rearrangement links TRBV19 to TRBJ1-5; D gene uncertain. The V end lost 3 bases, the J end lost 7 bases, and 10 bases lay between the germline ends. CDR3 length: 13 residues. Germline-derived CDR1 and CDR2 are LNHDA and SQIVND (reference sequence). This chain's CDR3 is CASSINRAQPQHF. The CDR3 nucleotides read TGTGCCAGTAGTATCAATCGGGCCCAGCCCCAGCATTTT.

As concerns this clone: The junction and the germline gene differ at one end; a read error may be behind it. This chain uses TRBV7-7 with TRBJ2-5, with unresolved D. The CDR3 sequence is 13 residues long. The germline CDR1 and CDR2 sequences are SSHAT and FNYEAQ (reference sequence). The CDR3 here is CASSSRAQETQYF. The CDR3 nucleotides read TGTGCTAGCAGCTCCCGGGCACAAGAGACCCAGTACTTC.

V usage is TRBV18 and J usage is TRBJ1-2, with a weak D call TRBD1 (6 bases). Germline CDR1 KGHSH, CDR2 LQKENI. The CDR3 contains 15 residues. V lost 0 bases and J lost 7, with 15 bases in between. CDR3 loop: CASSPPARGFSGYTF. For the CDR3, the DNA is TGTGCCAGCTCACCACCGGCGAGGGGGTTTTCTGGCTACACCTTC.

This clone came up a few times. The rearrangement links TRBV11-3 to TRBJ1-1, with D maybe TRBD1 (5 bases). The CDR3 loop spans 14 amino acids. Deletions cut 3 bases from V and 2 bases from J, with 10 bases between. Germline CDR1 is SGHNT and CDR2 is YENEEA. The CDR3 sequence: CASSFGGSNTEAFF. The CDR3 DNA sequence: TGTGCCAGCAGCTTTGGGGGTTCCAACACTGAAGCTTTCTTT.

The chain recombines TRBV14 with TRBJ2-1, with a tentative D call TRBD2 (6 bases). The CDR3 length is 16 residues. V lost 1 base and J 3 bases, leaving 13 bases between the germline ends. Germline V gene sequence: CDR1 SGHDN, CDR2 FVKESK. The CDR3 reads CASSQGASGRYNEQFF. In DNA form, the CDR3 reads TGTGCCAGCAGCCAAGGGGCAAGCGGGCGCTACAATGAGCAGTTCTTC. Variable domain in full (rest from reference TRBV14 and TRBJ2-1): EAGVTQFPSHSVIEKGQTVTLRCDPISGHDNLYWYRRVMGKEIKFLLHFVKESKQDESGMPNNRFLAERTGGTYSTLKVQPAELEDSGVYFCASSQGASGRYNEQFFGPGTRLTVL.

This rearrangement joins TRBV14 to TRBJ2-3; D gene unclear. In germline, CDR1 is SGHDN, CDR2 FVKESK. The CDR3 consists of 15 residues. Trimming pared 0 bases from V and 0 bases from J, leaving 7 bases between. CDR3 bases: TGTGCCAGCAGCCAAGATGCACTTAGCACAGATACGCAGTATTTT. This encodes CASSQDALSTDTQYF.

This chain connects TRBV19 to TRBJ1-1; 7 bases align to TRBD1. Germline CDR1 reads LNHDA; CDR2 reads SQIVND (reference sequence). The V and J ends lost 3 bases and 3 bases, in that order; junction bases with no gene match: 10. This CDR3 has 16 residues. The CDR3 DNA follows: TGTGCCAGTAGTATCACAGGGGAATTTGTGGACACTGAAGCTTTCTTT. The encoded protein is CASSITGEFVDTEAFF.